These 22 T cell receptor beta chains came from one sample sequenced in a study of T cells in women clearing cervical HPV infection. Repertoires were generated with immunoSEQ multiplex PCR, while TCRdb's copy carries only in-frame clones and drops some. Its clone listing holds some 30,000 clones. The sequenced material came from blood buffy coat. The origin of the receptors is a woman between 18 and 69 years old with a cervical HPV16 infection that either progressed to CIN3+ or cleared (not recorded which).

Turning to this clone: From the germline J gene comes the end of the CDR3, since the read stops 3 residues before it. This chain links TRBV5-4 with TRBJ2-3, with a weak D call TRBD2 (6 bases). Germline V gives CDR1 SGHNT, CDR2 YYREEE (reference sequence). The CDR3 spans 15 residues. The covered CDR3 bases are TGTGCCAGCAGCCAACTCCCGGGACTTCAAGAGACG. It translates to CASSQLPGLQET. The CDR3 reads in full as CASSQLPGLQETQYF.

As regards this clone: The CDR3 end lies 3 residues beyond the end of the read and is filled in from the germline J gene. V usage is TRBV7-9 and J usage is TRBJ1-4; weak D call: TRBD1 (5 bases). Deletions cut 5 bases from V and 6 bases from J, with 13 bases between. The CDR3 spans 14 residues. Germline assignment: CDR1 SEHNR and CDR2 FQNEAQ (reference sequence). The CDR3 sequence: CASSDTGGDEKLFF. The CDR3 bases that were read are TGTGCCAGCAGCGACACAGGAGGGGATGAAAAA.

Note on this clone: The read ends 3 residues before the CDR3 terminus; that terminus is restored from the germline J gene. V gene TRBV19 combines with J gene TRBJ2-2; weak D call: TRBD2 (8 bases). Germline CDR1 is LNHDA and CDR2 is SQIVND (reference sequence). Trimming took 6 bases from V and 5 from J, leaving 19 bases between them. The CDR3 is 16 residues long. The CDR3 DNA, read in part, is TGTGCCAGTAGATTAGACAGGGCGGGAGGAACCGGGGAG. Translation: CASRLDRAGGTGE. The full-length CDR3 reads as CASRLDRAGGTGELFF.

On this clone: The read finishes 3 residues shy of the CDR3 end, and the germline J gene is used to complete it. V usage is TRBV6-2 or TRBV6-3 and J usage is TRBJ2-1; TRBD1 matches at 7 bases. Trimming at V came to 6 bases and at J to 7 bases, leaving 3 bases not matched to a gene. CDR3 size: 12 residues. CDR1 and CDR2 (germline): MNHEY, SVGEGT. The CDR3 spells CASSDRVNEQFF. CDR3 DNA (partial): TGTGCCAGCAGCGACAGGGTTAATGAG.

With respect to this clone: Read coverage stops 3 residues before the CDR3 terminus; the germline J gene supplies the remainder. The V call is TRBV28, the J call TRBJ2-3, with D hard to call. Germline V gives CDR1 MDHEN, CDR2 SYDVKM. The CDR3 is made up of 14 amino acids. Partial CDR3 DNA: TGTGCCAGCAGTTTAACGATGGCCCAAGAGACG. This gives the protein CASSLTMAQET. The entire CDR3 sequence reads CASSLTMAQETQYF.

A remark on this clone: The observed sequence ends 3 residues before the CDR3 terminus, with the missing tail filled in from the germline J gene. The gene calls are TRBV19 and TRBJ2-3, with 7 bases aligning to TRBD2. Germline CDR1 reads LNHDA; CDR2 reads SQIVND (reference sequence). This CDR3 is built from 16 residues. V was pared by 0 bases and J by 6 bases, with 9 bases of the junction left unmatched. The CDR3 here is CASSIDKRREFDTQYF. The part of the CDR3 DNA that was read is TGTGCCAGTAGTATAGATAAGAGGCGGGAGTTTGATACG.

Turning to this clone: The read falls 3 residues short of the CDR3 end, and the missing part is taken from the germline J gene. This sample includes further DNA sequences coding for the same CDR3. V is TRBV28 and J is TRBJ1-3; D possibly corresponds to TRBD1 (5 bases). This CDR3 has 14 residues. The germline gives CDR1 MDHEN, CDR2 SYDVKM. Trimming left V 10 bases short and J 0 bases short, with 13 bases between. The CDR3 protein is CATSTETSGNTIYF. Partial CDR3 DNA: TGTGCCACCTCGACAGAGACCTCTGGAAACACC.

On this clone itself: Read sequence stops 3 residues before the CDR3 end, and the germline J gene provides the missing end. The rearrangement links TRBV5-5 to TRBJ2-5; TRBD2 agrees at 7 bases. Germline V lookup: CDR1 SGHKS, CDR2 YYEKEE (reference sequence). This CDR3 region has 15 residues. Losses at the gene ends were 4 bases for V and 2 bases for J; bases not matched to a gene: 8. CDR3 residues: CASSLLAGVQETQYF. The part of the CDR3 DNA that was read is TGTGCCAGCAGCCTCCTCGCGGGGGTACAAGAGACC.

Note on this clone: The CDR3 is cut off 3 residues early in the read; its end comes from the germline J gene. This sequence joins TRBV6-1 and TRBJ2-4; 10 nucleotides line up with TRBD1. Germline CDR1 MNHNS, CDR2 SASEGT. The CDR3 consists of 17 residues. The CDR3 reads CASSERTGGYTNYGQYF. Partial CDR3 DNA: TGTGCCAGCAGTGAAAGGACAGGGGGTTATACTAACTATGGT.

Comment on this clone: The read terminates 3 residues before the CDR3 end, so the remaining end is supplied by the germline J gene. The chain is built from TRBV18 and TRBJ1-2; D gene uncertain. CDR1 is KGHSH and CDR2 is LQKENI in the germline V gene. The CDR3 loop spans 14 amino acids. CDR3: CASSPGPGGYDYTF. Incomplete CDR3 DNA: TGTGCCAGCTCACCAGGTCCGGGCGGGTACGAC.

Comments on this clone: The CDR3 is cut off 3 residues early in the read; its end comes from the germline J gene. This chain connects TRBV4-2 to TRBJ2-1; TRBD2 agrees at 8 bases. CDR1 LGHNA and CDR2 YNFKEQ come from the germline V gene. The CDR3 has 17 amino acids. V trimming: 1 base; J trimming: 0 bases; junction bases outside the gene matches: 5. The CDR3 spells CASSQAGGGSSYNEQFF. CDR3 DNA (partial): TGTGCCAGCAGCCAAGCCGGGGGGGGGAGCTCCTACAATGAG.

The CDR3 bases that were read are TGCAGTGGTCGGTACTCCCAAGAGACC. This gives the protein CSGRYSQET. The full CDR3 sequence reads CSGRYSQETQYF. The chain employs TRBV20-1 and TRBJ2-5; D remains ambiguous. The CDR3 end falls 3 residues outside the read, so it is completed with the germline J gene. V was shortened by 7 bases and J by 1 base, with 10 bases between the two germline ends. Germline V gene data show CDR1 as DFQATT and CDR2 as SNEGSKA (reference sequence). The CDR3 extends over 12 amino acids.

About this clone itself: The read ends 3 residues shy of where the CDR3 ends; the end is completed using the germline J gene. The rearrangement uses TRBV7-9 and TRBJ2-4; TRBD2 is a possible D gene (5 bases). Germline CDR1 is SEHNR and CDR2 is FQNEAQ (reference sequence). The CDR3 covers 14 residues. The CDR3 bases that were read are TGTGCCAGCAGCCTTACACCCGCGGGCTATGGT. As protein: CASSLTPAGYG. The entire CDR3 protein is CASSLTPAGYGQYF.

Notes on this clone: The CDR3 end lies 3 residues beyond the end of the read and is filled in from the germline J gene. V and J are TRBV6-1 and TRBJ1-4; D not resolved. Germline V lookup: CDR1 MNHNS, CDR2 SASEGT. This CDR3 is built from 11 residues. CDR3: CASSEDGGLFF. CDR3 DNA (partial): TGTGCCAGCAGTGAAGACGGCGGA.

About this clone itself: With the read ending 3 residues before the CDR3 end, the germline J gene is used to fill in that end. This sequence joins TRBV5-1 and TRBJ2-3, with 10 bases aligning to TRBD1. The CDR3 length is 15 residues. V gave up 3 bases and J gave up 6 bases; unmatched junction bases: 7. The germline V gene has CDR1 SGHRS and CDR2 YFSETQ. The CDR3 DNA, read in part, is TGCGCCAGCAGCTCCGGGACAGGGGCGGGGGATACG. Amino acids: CASSSGTGAGDT. The whole CDR3 is CASSSGTGAGDTQYF.

Notes on this clone: The CDR3 goes on 3 residues after the read ends, and that part is filled in from the germline J gene. The chain couples TRBV7-9 to TRBJ2-6, with D unresolved. The V gene's germline CDR1 is SEHNR and CDR2 FQNEAQ (reference sequence). This CDR3 is built from 15 residues. The germline V and J ends were trimmed by 0 bases and 4 bases, with 7 bases remaining between them. Incomplete CDR3 DNA: TGTGCCAGCAGCTTAGCAGGGCGAGGGGCCAACGTC. It encodes CASSLAGRGANV. The complete CDR3 sequence is CASSLAGRGANVLTF.

About this clone itself: The observed sequence ends 3 residues before the CDR3 terminus, with the missing tail filled in from the germline J gene. This rearrangement joins TRBV2 to TRBJ2-1; 10 bases agree with TRBD1. CDR3 length: 13 amino acids. The germline V gene has CDR1 SNHLY and CDR2 FYNNEI. The V gene end was trimmed by 7 bases and the J gene end by 6 bases; junction bases not matched to a gene: 3. The CDR3: CASTRDRGNEQFF. The CDR3 DNA, read in part, is TGTGCCAGCACCCGGGACAGGGGCAATGAG.

Here the CDR3 reads CSAPRLAGGPGDTQYF. The sequenced CDR3 bases are TGCAGTGCCCCCAGGCTGGCGGGAGGGCCGGGAGATACG. The chain carries TRBV20-1 and TRBJ2-3, with 9 positions matching TRBD2. The CDR3 end lies 3 residues beyond the end of the read and is filled in from the germline J gene. V was pared by 6 bases and J by 5 bases, with 15 bases of the junction left unmatched. This CDR3 region has 16 residues. CDR1 is DFQATT and CDR2 is SNEGSKA in the germline V gene (reference sequence).

In regard to this clone: Germline is not matched at one junction end, which may reflect a read error. With the read ending 3 residues before the CDR3 end, the germline J gene is used to fill in that end. The V call is TRBV7-7, the J call TRBJ1-3, with unresolved D. Germline V gives CDR1 SSHAT, CDR2 FNYEAQ (reference sequence). This CDR3 region has 13 residues. CDR3 amino acids: CASSFAVGNTIYF. The sequenced part of the CDR3 DNA is TGTGCTAGCAGCTTCGCGGTGGGAAACACC. Using reference TRBV7-7 and TRBJ1-3 for the parts outside the CDR3, the full variable domain is GAGVSQSPRYKVTKRGQDVTLRCDPISSHATLYWYQQALGQGPEFLTYFNYEAQPDKSGLPSDRFSAERPEGSISTLTIQRTEQRDSAMYRCASSFAVGNTIYFGEGSWLTVV.

Remarks on this clone: Read data end 3 residues before the CDR3 end; the end is taken from the germline J gene. The rearrangement joins TRBV20-1 to TRBJ2-3; 10 bases match TRBD1. Germline V gene sequence: CDR1 DFQATT, CDR2 SNEGSKA (reference sequence). CDR3 length: 15 residues. CDR3 residues: CSARDEGQGNQPQYF. The sequenced part of the CDR3 DNA is TGCAGTGCTAGAGATGAGGGACAGGGGAATCAGCCG.

Details on this clone: The read ends 3 residues early relative to the CDR3; the germline J gene fills the gap. The rearrangement uses TRBV20-1 and TRBJ2-7; 7 bases align to TRBD2. The V gene end was trimmed by 2 bases and the J gene end by 4 bases; junction bases not matched to a gene: 8. This CDR3 has 14 residues. Germline lookup yields CDR1 DFQATT and CDR2 SNEGSKA (reference sequence). The sequenced part of the CDR3 DNA is TGCAGTGCTAGACAGCCTAGCGGAGTATACGAG. Translated: CSARQPSGVYE. The entire CDR3 is CSARQPSGVYEQYF.

Remarks on this clone: The read is 3 residues too short to cover the CDR3 end, so that end is filled in from the germline J gene. The V gene is TRBV30, the J gene TRBJ1-2, with 8 bases identical to TRBD1. Germline assignment: CDR1 GTSNPN and CDR2 SVGIG (reference sequence). With V trimmed by 2 bases and J by 6 bases, 8 bases remained unmatched. This CDR3 comprises 14 residues. The CDR3 is CAWSSTGGWDGYTF. The sequenced CDR3 bases are TGTGCCTGGAGTTCTACAGGGGGATGGGATGGC. Filled out from reference TRBV30 and TRBJ1-2, the complete variable domain reads SQTIHQWPATLVQPVGSPLSLECTVEGTSNPNLYWYRQAAGRGLQLLFYSVGIGQISSEVPQNLSASRPQDRQFILSSKKLLLSDSGFYLCAWSSTGGWDGYTFGSGTRLTVV.